The 4 T cell receptor beta chains below come from one sample, sequenced in a study of blood T cell repertoires in COVID-19. Some clones are missing from TCRdb's copy, which holds only in-frame ones; the method was immunoSEQ multiplex PCR. The profile covers approximately 80,000 clones, with approximately 88% appearing a single time and more than 5.5% taken by the ten largest. The sample comprised peripheral blood. The receptors originated from a woman of 80 years or more with acute or convalescent COVID-19.

The chain links TRBV19 to TRBJ2-6, with 7 positions matching TRBD1. The trim removed 9 bases at V and 0 bases at J, leaving 11 bases unmatched. The CDR3 extends over 17 amino acids. Germline values: CDR1 LNHDA, CDR2 SQIVND (reference sequence). CDR3 sequence (DNA): TGTGCCAGAGATCAGGGGGAGTTCTTCTCTGGGGCCAACGTCCTGACTTTC. Its protein product is CARDQGEFFSGANVLTF.

This clone was counted a few times. The chain is built from TRBV4-1 and TRBJ2-3, with 11 bases lining up with TRBD2. The CDR3 length is 16 residues. Losses at the gene ends were 4 bases for V and 2 bases for J; bases not matched to a gene: 5. The germline V gene encodes CDR1 MGHRA and CDR2 YSYEKL. The CDR3 DNA sequence: TGCGCCAGCAGCCTTACTAGCGGGGGCCACACAGATACGCAGTATTTT. Translating gives CASSLTSGGHTDTQYF.

In this sample, this clone turned up once. The chain is built from TRBV2 and TRBJ1-6, with TRBD1 matching 11 bases. Trimming cost V 2 bases and J 7 bases; bases outside gene matches: 1. CDR3 size: 15 residues. CDR1 and CDR2 from the germline V gene are SNHLY and FYNNEI. The CDR3 nucleotides read TGTGCCAGCAGTGAACGGGACAGGGGGAATTCACCCCTCCACTTT. Its protein product is CASSERDRGNSPLHF.

The chain carries TRBV30 and TRBJ1-4; 7 nucleotides align to TRBD1. CDR1 and CDR2 from the germline V gene are GTSNPN and SVGIG (reference sequence). The CDR3 is 13 amino acids. V dropped 4 bases and J dropped 7; count of bases not matched to a gene: 6. In DNA, the CDR3 is TGTGCCTGGAACAGGGGCGGAGGTGAAAAACTGTTTTTT. Amino acids: CAWNRGGGEKLFF. The full variable domain, in which reference TRBV30 and TRBJ1-4 provide the parts outside the CDR3, is SQTIHQWPATLVQPVGSPLSLECTVEGTSNPNLYWYRQAAGRGLQLLFYSVGIGQISSEVPQNLSASRPQDRQFILSSKKLLLSDSGFYLCAWNRGGGEKLFFGSGTQLSVL.